This TCR beta chain was found in a study of blood T cell repertoires in COVID-19. Study summary: Samples representing acute and convalescent COVID-19 were sourced from the United States, Italy and Spain. Sources were T cells, B-cell-depleted T cells, or PBMCs; the material itself was cDNA or gDNA.

CDR1 and CDR2 from the germline V gene are SNHLY and FYNNEI. Trimming cost V 7 bases and J 1 base, with 7 bases left between them. This CDR3 comprises 12 residues. Original processing notes: Counts of nucleated cells, estimated from reference gene primer amplification, were obtained. Some clones are missing from TCRdb's copy, which holds only in-frame ones; the method was immunoSEQ multiplex PCR. That table is the source of V, J and clone size, and D and trimming were worked out from the DNA. The sample shows under 150,000 clones, 90% of them seen only once. The receptor was derived from a woman in her fifties or sixties with acute or convalescent COVID-19. Sequenced sample: peripheral blood. V and J are TRBV2 and TRBJ2-5; D uncertain. CDR3 DNA sequence: TGTGCCAGCACGCAGTTCCAAGAGACCCAGTACTTC. Translating gives CASTQFQETQYF.